Sequencing of this T cell receptor beta chain was carried out in a study of blood T cell repertoires in COVID-19. On the study more broadly: Material from acute and convalescent COVID-19 was sourced from the United States, Italy and Spain. Sources were T cells, B-cell-depleted T cells, or PBMCs; the material itself was cDNA or gDNA.

Clones were read by immunoSEQ multiplex PCR, and TCRdb kept only the in-frame ones, dropping some. The sample contains more than 200,000 clones, around 84% of which appear only once. As regards this clone: The same CDR3 arises from other DNA sequences in this sample as well.

Patients in Seattle were enrolled during active infection, then followed longitudinally. The J segment lost 3 bases and the V segment lost 4 bases, leaving 1 base of the junction unmatched. The CDR3 covers 13 residues. Germline values: CDR1 LNHDA, CDR2 SQIVND (reference sequence). Sequenced input: peripheral blood. The clonotype was recovered from a man between 50 and 59 years old with COVID-19, enrolled during active disease. The gene calls are TRBV19 and TRBJ2-7, with TRBD1 matching 9 bases. Here the CDR3 DNA reads TGTGCCAGTAGTACGGACAGGGGCTACGAGCAGTACTTC. Its translation is CASSTDRGYEQYF.